The text below deals with one TCR beta chain. Its target is unknown. Peripheral blood was drawn, approximately 10 milliliters per donor. A second PCR of 7 to 11 cycles used a sample-barcoded 5' primer and a J-beta primer mix. Each cDNA molecule carried a tag from a template-switch adaptor that contained 12 random nucleotides. TCRdb passed the 5' RACE reads through MiXCR, listing each CDR3 protein once. The top ten hold roughly 2% of the sample, which has about 2 million distinct CDR3 sequences, roughly 52% seen once. This sample stems from a study of blood T cells in healthy people across ages. Study results and caveats: Age advanced and TCR beta diversity per million T cells fell, roughly linearly. Diversity was higher, and naive CD4+ cells more numerous, in long-lived donors than in aged donors.

The sequence derives from a woman between 40 and 55 years old in good health. The sequenced sample consisted of blood.

The CDR3 region has the DNA TGCAGTGCTAACCTAGCGGGAGTACACCTAAATGAGCAGTTCTTC. It encodes CSANLAGVHLNEQFF. The chain links TRBV20-1 to TRBJ2-1; 10 nucleotides line up with TRBD2. The CDR3 has 15 amino acids. CDR1 and CDR2 from the germline V gene are DFQATT and SNEGSKA (reference sequence). J gave up 7 bases and V 4 bases, and 10 bases lay outside the gene matches.